Below are 3 T cell receptor beta chains sequenced from a single sample in a study of blood T cell repertoires in COVID-19. Assay: immunoSEQ multiplex PCR; the TCRdb copy retains only in-frame clones and omits some. The data hold about 64,000 clones, with 88% observed a single time. The specimen sequenced was PBMCs or T cells enriched from blood (not recorded which). The receptors shown here come from a woman between 40 and 55 years old who had recovered from COVID-19.

The J gene is TRBJ1-1, the V gene TRBV11-2; D gene ambiguous. Trimming took off 5 bases at V and 3 bases at J, with 22 bases between the two ends. This CDR3 spans 17 amino acids. Germline V gene sequence: CDR1 SGHAT, CDR2 FQNNGV. The CDR3 region is CASSPLAPRDRDTEAFF. CDR3 DNA: TGTGCCAGCAGCCCGTTAGCCCCGAGGGATCGGGACACTGAAGCTTTCTTT.

This sequence joins TRBV7-8 and TRBJ2-1, with D possibly TRBD2 on 7 matching bases. Germline CDR1 is SGHVS and CDR2 is FQNEAQ. CDR3 length: 13 amino acids. The V end lost 4 bases, the J end lost 11 bases, and 15 bases lay between the germline ends. CDR3 sequence (DNA): TGTGCCAGCAGCTCCCTAGGGGGGGAGAAGCAGTTCTTC. Translating gives CASSSLGGEKQFF.

V gene TRBV4-1 combines with J gene TRBJ2-7; maybe TRBD1 (6 bases). The CDR3 has 14 residues. The V gene lost 3 bases and the J gene lost 3 bases, with 12 bases spanning the gap. Germline V gene data show CDR1 as MGHRA and CDR2 as YSYEKL. The CDR3 DNA sequence: TGCGCCAGCAGCCATCCAGGGGTCGGCTACGAGCAGTACTTC. The encoded protein is CASSHPGVGYEQYF.